The 13 T cell receptor beta chains given below trace back to one sample, sequenced in a study of regulatory T cells in long-lasting Graves disease. With iRepertoire HTBI primers and Arm-PCR of CDR3 regions, TCR beta libraries were built. One entry per CDR3 protein results from TCRdb running MiXCR on the multiplex PCR reads. The sample lists 350,000 to 500,000 distinct CDR3 sequences; roughly 21% were seen once. Time point reported: persistent/refractory GD, antithyroid drugs over 5 years with positive TRAb. The TCR library used RNA extracted from PBMCs. The material was peripheral blood mononuclear cells (PBMCs), obtained when the disease was refractory, from a patient treated with antithyroid drugs. These receptors were obtained from a female donor with Graves disease.

The chain combines TRBV10-1 with TRBJ2-2, with D hard to call. This CDR3 has 15 residues. Per germline, CDR1 WNHNN and CDR2 SYGVQD (reference sequence). V gave up 5 bases and J gave up 2 bases, with 12 bases separating them. CDR3 residues: CASSKTRINTGELFF. The CDR3, as DNA: TGCGCCAGCAGTAAAACAAGAATAAACACCGGGGAGCTGTTTTTT.

About this clonotype itself: Being one base from a much bigger clone, this may be a read error. This CDR3 fails to terminate in the conserved phenylalanine or tryptophan, so it likely reflects a read error. The chain combines TRBV6-1 with TRBJ2-7; TRBD2 is a possible D gene (6 bases). The V gene's germline CDR1 is MNHNS and CDR2 SASEGT. Trimming removed 5 bases from V and 1 base from J, with 24 bases in between. The CDR3 runs 18 residues. CDR3 coding DNA: TGTGCCAGCAGTAGGCAACCTAAGGGGACGGGGGATTCCTACGAGCAGTACTCC. As protein: CASSRQPKGTGDSYEQYS.

There are many counts of this clonotype. The chain joins TRBV2 to TRBJ2-2; tentatively, D is TRBD2 (5 bases). V shed 6 bases and J shed 7 bases, with 15 bases lying between them. CDR3 length: 14 amino acids. Germline V lookup: CDR1 SNHLY, CDR2 FYNNEI. Written as DNA, the CDR3 is TGTGCCAGCAGACCTAGCCCTCACGACGGGGAGCTGTTTTTT. Its translation: CASRPSPHDGELFF.

This clonotype came up many times. The V gene is TRBV30, the J gene TRBJ2-7, with 10 bases lining up with TRBD2. V shed 5 bases, J shed 6 bases, and the junction held 7 bases outside the gene matches. The CDR3 has 13 residues. The germline CDR1 and CDR2 sequences are GTSNPN and SVGIG (reference sequence). The CDR3 DNA is TGTGCCTGGTCTCTAGCGGGAGCTTCCGAGCAGTACTTC. Translated, it gives CAWSLAGASEQYF.

A remark on this clonotype: A read error may produce the germline difference seen at one junction end. The chain combines TRBV7-2 with TRBJ1-1; TRBD1 might be the D (5 bases). This CDR3 is built from 14 residues. Per germline, CDR1 SGHTA and CDR2 FQGNSA. The CDR3 region is CASSLVGGTSEASF. The CDR3 nucleotides are TGTGCCAGCAGCTTAGTCGGGGGGACCTCTGAAGCTTCCTTT.

Concerning this clonotype: This could be a read error, since a much larger clone is one nucleotide away. This chain uses TRBV9 with TRBJ2-7, with 7 bases matching TRBD1. Germline assignment: CDR1 SGDLS and CDR2 YYNGEE. J was trimmed by 4 bases and V by 3 bases; bases with no gene match: 7. The CDR3 covers 14 residues. CDR3 in DNA: TGTGCCAGCAGCGCCGGGACAGAGCTTTACGAGCAGTACTTC. Translated: CASSAGTELYEQYF.

This clonotype turned up a few times. This sequence joins TRBV2 and TRBJ1-3; D ambiguous. V was trimmed by 1 base and J by 3 bases, leaving 7 bases between them. The CDR3 consists of 14 residues. CDR1 is SNHLY, CDR2 FYNNEI, per germline. The CDR3 spells CASSEVAVGNTIYF. The CDR3 DNA follows: TGTGCCAGCAGTGAAGTAGCCGTTGGAAACACCATATATTTT.

Only a few counts were recorded for this clonotype. The V call is TRBV28, the J call TRBJ2-3; 8 bases agree with TRBD2. Losses at the gene ends were 4 bases for V and 8 bases for J; bases not matched to a gene: 14. This CDR3 is 16 amino acids long. Germline CDR1 MDHEN, CDR2 SYDVKM. CDR3: CASSSREGPRDGTQYF. DNA of the CDR3: TGTGCCAGCAGTTCCCGGGAGGGCCCCCGGGATGGTACGCAGTATTTT.

This clonotype was recorded a few times. The J gene is TRBJ2-5, the V gene TRBV6-1; 9 bases agree with TRBD2. CDR3 length: 16 residues. Germline V CDR1 and CDR2: MNHNS, SASEGT. The trim removed 5 bases at V and 3 bases at J, leaving 10 bases unmatched. The CDR3 spells CASSKRLAADKETQYF. CDR3 nucleotide sequence: TGTGCCAGCAGTAAACGACTAGCGGCAGATAAAGAGACCCAGTACTTC.

This clonotype has a count of ten or more. This chain uses TRBV28 with TRBJ1-5; D is unresolved. The germline V and J ends were trimmed by 1 base and 5 bases, with 9 bases remaining between them. Germline V gives CDR1 MDHEN, CDR2 SYDVKM. The CDR3 is 14 amino acids. Here the CDR3 reads CASSLFWGYQPQHF. The CDR3 DNA reads TGTGCCAGCAGTTTATTCTGGGGATATCAGCCCCAGCATTTT.

This clonotype was seen at least ten times. V usage is TRBV6-1 and J usage is TRBJ1-5; D is possibly TRBD1 (5 bases). Germline loops: CDR1 MNHNS, CDR2 SASEGT. Trimming removed 6 bases from V and 4 bases from J, with 16 bases in between. This CDR3 region has 15 residues. Here the CDR3 DNA reads TGTGCCAGCAGGCCGCCGGGGGGTTGGAATCAGCCCCAGCATTTT. As protein: CASRPPGGWNQPQHF.

The CDR3 coding sequence is TGTGCCAGCAGCCAACTCGGAGATACGCAGTATTTT. This sequence encodes CASSQLGDTQYF. The V gene is TRBV3-1, the J gene TRBJ2-3; unclear D gene. The germline CDR1 and CDR2 sequences are LGHDT and YNNKEL (reference sequence). This CDR3 comprises 12 residues. V lost 2 bases and J 5 bases, leaving 5 bases between the germline ends.

This clonotype was counted at least ten times. The J gene is TRBJ2-5, the V gene TRBV12-3 or TRBV12-4; perhaps TRBD1 as D (7 bases). The CDR3 sequence is 15 residues long. V lost 8 bases and J 1 base, leaving 17 bases between the germline ends. As DNA, the CDR3 is TGTGCCAGCGCTGGAGGGGGCATGGGCCAAGAGACCCAGTACTTC. Translating gives CASAGGGMGQETQYF.